Each of the 7 T cell receptor beta chains below was sequenced from the same sample in a study of OX40 agonist ivuxolimab in advanced cancers. TCRdb keeps only in-frame clones here, not all; method: immunoSEQ multiplex PCR. The sample shows fewer than 90,000 clones, around 86% of them seen only once. The specimen comprised CD4+ or CD8+ T cells sorted from blood, sampled in a trial of the OX40 agonist ivuxolimab. All receptors derive from an adult with an advanced solid tumor such as melanoma, head and neck, liver or kidney cancer.

This clone came up once. The CDR3 protein is CASSDPARLAGVPQQFF. The CDR3 DNA is TGTGCCAGCAGTGACCCCGCTAGACTAGCGGGAGTACCACAGCAGTTCTTC. This chain uses TRBV6-1 with TRBJ2-1, with 12 bases lining up with TRBD2. Germline V CDR1 and CDR2: MNHNS, SASEGT. The CDR3 contains 17 residues. Unmatched junction bases numbered 14, after V lost 3 bases and J lost 11 bases.

The chain joins TRBV28 to TRBJ1-1, with D perhaps TRBD1 (6 bases). This CDR3 is built from 15 residues. Germline V gene sequence: CDR1 MDHEN, CDR2 SYDVKM. V lost 6 bases and J 0 bases, leaving 14 bases between the germline ends. CDR3 sequence (DNA): TGTGCCAGCAGACTCCCGGACAGTTTGAACACTGAAGCTTTCTTT. It encodes CASRLPDSLNTEAFF. The entire variable domain, with the rest obtained from reference TRBV28 and TRBJ1-1, is as follows: DVKVTQSSRYLVKRTGEKVFLECVQDMDHENMFWYRQDPGLGLRLIYFSYDVKMKEKGDIPEGYSVSREKKERFSLILESASTNQTSMYLCASRLPDSLNTEAFFGQGTRLTVV.

The chain couples TRBV7-9 to TRBJ2-7, with TRBD1 as a possible D gene (5 bases). V was clipped by 1 base and J by 3 bases, with 10 bases between them. CDR3 size: 14 residues. Germline CDR1 reads SEHNR; CDR2 reads FQNEAQ (reference sequence). The CDR3, as DNA: TGTGCCAGCAGCTTAGATGTGGGGCTCTACGAGCAGTACTTC. Its protein is CASSLDVGLYEQYF.

The V gene is TRBV12-5, the J gene TRBJ1-2; the match to TRBD1 covers 10 bases. The trim removed 6 bases at V and 1 base at J, leaving 5 bases unmatched. The CDR3 length is 15 residues. CDR1 is LGHNT, CDR2 FRNRAP, per germline. CDR3 region: CASGQGQGDNYGYTF. CDR3 DNA: TGTGCTAGTGGCCAAGGACAGGGGGATAACTATGGCTACACCTTC.

The rearrangement joins TRBV14 to TRBJ2-7; 9 bases match TRBD1. V was clipped by 4 bases and J by 0 bases; unmatched bases: 4. The germline V gene encodes CDR1 SGHDN and CDR2 FVKESK. The CDR3 has 15 amino acids. Here the CDR3 reads CASSRDRAYSYEQYF. The DNA for the CDR3 is TGTGCCAGCAGCCGGGACAGGGCCTACTCCTACGAGCAGTACTTC.

This rearrangement joins TRBV19 to TRBJ1-5; D uncertain. V was clipped by 0 bases and J by 0 bases, with 12 bases between them. There are 17 residues in the CDR3. Germline V gene data show CDR1 as LNHDA and CDR2 as SQIVND (reference sequence). The CDR3 reads CASSIEGFRGSNQPQHF. DNA for the CDR3: TGTGCCAGTAGTATAGAAGGCTTCCGGGGTAGCAATCAGCCCCAGCATTTT. Filled out from reference TRBV19 and TRBJ1-5, the complete variable domain reads DGGITQSPKYLFRKEGQNVTLSCEQNLNHDAMYWYRQDPGQGLRLIYYSQIVNDFQKGDIAEGYSVSREKKESFPLTVTSAQKNPTAFYLCASSIEGFRGSNQPQHFGDGTRLSIL.

The V and J genes are TRBV18 and TRBJ2-7; 9 positions match TRBD1. This CDR3 is built from 14 residues. V lost 2 bases and J lost 5; bases outside the gene matches: 4. Germline CDR1 reads KGHSH; CDR2 reads LQKENI. The CDR3 spells CASSPGTGIDEQYF. CDR3 DNA sequence: TGTGCCAGCTCACCAGGGACAGGGATAGACGAGCAGTACTTC.